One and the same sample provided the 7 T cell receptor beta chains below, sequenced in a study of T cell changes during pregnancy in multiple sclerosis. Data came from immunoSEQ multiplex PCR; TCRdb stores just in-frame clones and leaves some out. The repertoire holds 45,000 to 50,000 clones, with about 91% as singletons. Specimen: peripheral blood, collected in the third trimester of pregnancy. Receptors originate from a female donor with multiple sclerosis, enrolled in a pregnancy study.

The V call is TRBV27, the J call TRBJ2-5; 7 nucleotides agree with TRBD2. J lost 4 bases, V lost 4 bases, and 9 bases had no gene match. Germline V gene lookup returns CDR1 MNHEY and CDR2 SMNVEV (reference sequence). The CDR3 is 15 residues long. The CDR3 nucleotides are TGTGCCAGCAGTTCTCAAGGGAGGGCCGGAGAGACCCAGTACTTC. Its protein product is CASSSQGRAGETQYF.

The CDR3 DNA reads as TGTGCCAGCAGCCCAGGTTGGGGGGGTCGGAGGGAGACCCAGTACTTC. Translating it yields CASSPGWGGRRETQYF. The chain uses TRBV11-3 and TRBJ2-5; 7 positions match TRBD2. Germline CDR1 and CDR2: SGHNT and YENEEA. The CDR3 covers 16 residues. V was clipped by 5 bases and J by 5 bases; unmatched bases: 14.

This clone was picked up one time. CDR3 loop: CASRGTPVGANVLTF. For the CDR3, the DNA is TGTGCCAGCAGGGGGACTCCTGTTGGGGCCAACGTCCTGACTTTC. The genes are TRBV5-4 and TRBJ2-6; TRBD2 might be the D (6 bases). V lost 5 bases, J lost 3 bases, and 12 bases lay in between. This CDR3 spans 15 amino acids. Germline V gives CDR1 SGHNT, CDR2 YYREEE (reference sequence).

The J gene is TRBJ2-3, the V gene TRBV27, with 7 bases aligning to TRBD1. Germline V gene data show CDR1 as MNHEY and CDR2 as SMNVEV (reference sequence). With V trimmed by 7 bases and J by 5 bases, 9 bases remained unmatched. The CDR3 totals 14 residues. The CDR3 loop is CASTSRDSGDTQYF. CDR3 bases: TGTGCCAGCACATCCCGGGACAGTGGAGATACGCAGTATTTT.

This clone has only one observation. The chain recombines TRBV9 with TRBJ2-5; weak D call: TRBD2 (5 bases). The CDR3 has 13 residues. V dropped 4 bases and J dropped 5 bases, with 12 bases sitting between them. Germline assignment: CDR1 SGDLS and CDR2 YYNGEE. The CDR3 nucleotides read TGTGCCAGCAGCCCCCCCCGGGGTGAGACCCAGTACTTC. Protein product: CASSPPRGETQYF.

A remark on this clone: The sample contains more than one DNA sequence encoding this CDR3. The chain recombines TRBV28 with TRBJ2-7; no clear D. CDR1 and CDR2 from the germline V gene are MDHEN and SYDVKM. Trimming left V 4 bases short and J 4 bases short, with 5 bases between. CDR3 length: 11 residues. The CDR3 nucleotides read TGTGCCAGCAGTTCCTTATACGAGCAGTACTTC. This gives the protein CASSSLYEQYF. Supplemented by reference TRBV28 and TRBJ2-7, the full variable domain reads DVKVTQSSRYLVKRTGEKVFLECVQDMDHENMFWYRQDPGLGLRLIYFSYDVKMKEKGDIPEGYSVSREKKERFSLILESASTNQTSMYLCASSSLYEQYFGPGTRLTVT.

The CDR3 nucleotides are TGTGCCAGCAGCTTTCGGGATGAGCAGTTCTTC. It specifies CASSFRDEQFF. The V and J genes are TRBV7-9 and TRBJ2-1; D not resolved. Per the germline V gene, CDR1 is SEHNR and CDR2 is FQNEAQ (reference sequence). Trimming pared 3 bases from V and 8 bases from J, leaving 5 bases between. This CDR3 spans 11 amino acids.